Shown below are 27 T cell receptor beta chains from a single sample sequenced in a study of T-cell memory formation after mild COVID-19. Using its own MiXCR run on the 5' RACE reads, TCRdb lists one record per CDR3 protein. The sample holds approximately 480,000 distinct CDR3 sequences, 15% to 20% seen once. Sample: PBMCs or a T cell subset sorted from them (not recorded which). These receptors were taken from an adult woman who had mild COVID-19 (a few samples of this study predate the infection). Cell type and time point are not known.

This clonotype was recorded a few times. V and J are TRBV6-5 and TRBJ1-1; TRBD1 matches at 7 bases. V was clipped by 2 bases and J by 7 bases; unmatched bases: 4. CDR1 is MNHEY and CDR2 is SVGAGI in the germline V gene. This CDR3 comprises 13 residues. In nucleotides, the CDR3 is TGTGCCAGCAGTTACGAGGGGGCGATTGAAGCTTTCTTT. This translates into CASSYEGAIEAFF.

The CDR3 region has the DNA TGTGCCACCAGTGATTCTCCCGCGACCCAAGAGACCCAGTACTTC. This encodes CATSDSPATQETQYF. The chain combines TRBV24-1 with TRBJ2-5; D not resolved. CDR1 is KGHDR and CDR2 is SFDVKD in the germline V gene. Trimming left V 2 bases short and J 1 base short, with 10 bases between. The CDR3 totals 15 residues.

V is TRBV5-1 and J is TRBJ2-2; tentatively, D is TRBD1 (6 bases). The germline V gene encodes CDR1 SGHRS and CDR2 YFSETQ. Trimming left V 3 bases short and J 4 bases short, with 13 bases between. The CDR3 is 15 residues long. Here the CDR3 reads CASSSDSSFTGELFF. Here the CDR3 DNA reads TGCGCCAGCAGCTCGGACAGTTCTTTCACCGGGGAGCTGTTTTTT. The full variable domain, in which reference TRBV5-1 and TRBJ2-2 provide the parts outside the CDR3, is KAGVTQTPRYLIKTRGQQVTLSCSPISGHRSVSWYQQTPGQGLQFLFEYFSETQRNKGNFPGRFSGRQFSNSRSEMNVSTLELGDSALYLCASSSDSSFTGELFFGEGSRLTVL.

The rearrangement uses TRBV6-2 or TRBV6-3 and TRBJ2-4; no reliable D call. Germline CDR1 and CDR2: MNHEY and SVGEGT. Between the trimmed V and J ends, which lost 8 bases and 0 bases, there was a span of 17 bases. CDR3 length: 16 residues. CDR3 amino acids: CASGGVDTLAKNIQYF. CDR3 coding DNA: TGTGCCAGCGGCGGAGTTGATACTCTAGCCAAAAACATTCAGTACTTC.

This clonotype has a count of ten or more. The CDR3 bases are TGTGCCAGCAGTGTGGGACTCTATGGCTACACCTTC. Amino acids: CASSVGLYGYTF. V gene TRBV12-3 or TRBV12-4 combines with J gene TRBJ1-2; tentative D call: TRBD1 (5 bases). This CDR3 is built from 12 residues. V lost 5 bases, J lost 4 bases, and 8 bases lay in between.

In its sample, this clonotype was seen a few times. CDR3 bases: TGCGCCAGCAGCTTGGGAGGACAGGGCGGGACTGAAGCTTTCTTT. Translation gives CASSLGGQGGTEAFF. The V call is TRBV5-1, the J call TRBJ1-1; 8 nucleotides line up with TRBD1. The V and J ends lost 0 bases and 5 bases, in that order; junction bases with no gene match: 6. Germline-derived CDR1 and CDR2 are SGHRS and YFSETQ. This CDR3 has 15 amino acids. The complete variable domain, with remaining parts taken from reference TRBV5-1 and TRBJ1-1, reads KAGVTQTPRYLIKTRGQQVTLSCSPISGHRSVSWYQQTPGQGLQFLFEYFSETQRNKGNFPGRFSGRQFSNSRSEMNVSTLELGDSALYLCASSLGGQGGTEAFFGQGTRLTVV.

V usage is TRBV6-1 and J usage is TRBJ2-5; D might be TRBD1 (6 bases). Germline V gives CDR1 MNHNS, CDR2 SASEGT. The CDR3 length is 16 residues. V was shortened by 4 bases and J by 2 bases, with 17 bases between the two germline ends. The CDR3 sequence is CASSASDSLLQETQYF. Here the CDR3 DNA reads TGTGCCAGCAGTGCATCGGACAGCCTGTTACAAGAGACCCAGTACTTC.

CDR3 coding DNA: TGCAGCGTTCTCTCCGATCAGGGAGCGTCTGGCTACACCTTC. Its translation is CSVLSDQGASGYTF. This chain connects TRBV29-1 to TRBJ1-2; D is possibly TRBD1 (5 bases). Per germline, CDR1 SQVTM and CDR2 ANQGSEA. The length of the CDR3 is 14 residues. V shed 5 bases and J shed 7 bases, with 20 bases lying between them.

The chain links TRBV7-8 to TRBJ2-7; D gene ambiguous. The CDR3 spans 12 residues. Germline V CDR1 and CDR2: SGHVS, FQNEAQ. V was pared by 3 bases and J by 4 bases, with 7 bases between. The CDR3 DNA follows: TGTGCCAGCAGCTTCGACACGTACGAGCAGTACTTC. Translating gives CASSFDTYEQYF.

This clonotype was observed a handful of times. This chain connects TRBV7-9 to TRBJ2-7, with 7 bases aligning to TRBD2. The CDR3 runs 16 residues. J gave up 0 bases and V 5 bases, and 10 bases lay outside the gene matches. CDR1 and CDR2 from the germline V gene are SEHNR and FQNEAQ (reference sequence). In DNA, the CDR3 is TGTGCCAGCAGCAGTTGGGAGGGAACCAGCTCCTACGAGCAGTACTTC. This encodes CASSSWEGTSSYEQYF.

This chain uses TRBV14 with TRBJ2-7; 9 bases match TRBD1. Trimming at V came to 4 bases and at J to 4 bases, leaving 8 bases not matched to a gene. The CDR3 covers 15 residues. Germline V gene lookup returns CDR1 SGHDN and CDR2 FVKESK. In nucleotides, the CDR3 is TGTGCCAGCAGCCGGACAGGGGATCCAAGATACGAGCAGTACTTC. Residues: CASSRTGDPRYEQYF. The whole variable domain, filled in from reference TRBV14 and TRBJ2-7, reads EAGVTQFPSHSVIEKGQTVTLRCDPISGHDNLYWYRRVMGKEIKFLLHFVKESKQDESGMPNNRFLAERTGGTYSTLKVQPAELEDSGVYFCASSRTGDPRYEQYFGPGTRLTVT.

Worth noting for this clonotype: This may be a read error, as it is one base from a much larger clone. V is TRBV24-1 and J is TRBJ1-5, with D possibly TRBD1 on 5 matching bases. The CDR3 is made up of 16 amino acids. The V gene's germline CDR1 is KGHDR and CDR2 SFDVKD. The V gene lost 6 bases and the J gene lost 0 bases, with 14 bases spanning the gap. CDR3 sequence: CATSSGGLNSNQPQHF. The CDR3 nucleotides are TGTGCCACCAGTTCCGGGGGATTGAATAGCAATCAGCCCCAGCATTTT.

The chain employs TRBV20-1 and TRBJ2-2, with TRBD2 matching over 12 bases. Germline V CDR1 and CDR2: DFQATT, SNEGSKA (reference sequence). The CDR3 spans 17 residues. V lost 5 bases, J lost 3 bases, and 10 bases stayed unmatched. CDR3 sequence: CSAGGRLAGEYTGELFF. The CDR3 nucleotides read TGCAGTGCTGGAGGACGACTAGCGGGGGAATACACCGGGGAGCTGTTTTTT.

This rearrangement joins TRBV5-1 to TRBJ2-5; D remains unclear. The CDR3 totals 13 residues. CDR1 is SGHRS and CDR2 is YFSETQ in the germline V gene. Trimming shortened V by 6 bases and J by 5 bases, and 14 bases separated the two germline ends. For the CDR3, the DNA is TGCGCCAGCAAGCTGGGGTTCGAGGAGACCCAGTACTTC. This gives the protein CASKLGFEETQYF. Supplemented by reference TRBV5-1 and TRBJ2-5, the full variable domain reads KAGVTQTPRYLIKTRGQQVTLSCSPISGHRSVSWYQQTPGQGLQFLFEYFSETQRNKGNFPGRFSGRQFSNSRSEMNVSTLELGDSALYLCASKLGFEETQYFGPGTRLLVL.

In this sample, this clonotype turned up many times. The chain employs TRBV2 and TRBJ1-1; tentatively, D is TRBD1 (5 bases). The V end lost 7 bases, the J end lost 5 bases, and 17 bases lay between the germline ends. Looked up from germline, CDR1 is SNHLY and CDR2 is FYNNEI. This CDR3 has 14 amino acids. CDR3 sequence reads: CASTGDPGSTEAFF. CDR3 bases: TGTGCCAGCACCGGGGACCCGGGATCGACTGAAGCTTTCTTT. The variable domain in full, with the rest retrieved from reference TRBV2 and TRBJ1-1, is EPEVTQTPSHQVTQMGQEVILRCVPISNHLYFYWYRQILGQKVEFLVSFYNNEISEKSEIFDDQFSVERPDGSNFTLKIRSTKLEDSAMYFCASTGDPGSTEAFFGQGTRLTVV.

This clonotype was picked up a small number of times. The V and J genes are TRBV2 and TRBJ2-3; D uncertain. Trimming shortened V by 7 bases and J by 4 bases, and 21 bases separated the two germline ends. Looked up from germline, CDR1 is SNHLY and CDR2 is FYNNEI. The CDR3 covers 16 residues. CDR3 amino acids: CASTRRAGVRSDTQYF. The DNA of the CDR3 is TGTGCCAGCACCAGAAGGGCAGGTGTGAGATCAGATACGCAGTATTTT.

This clonotype has more than one count but fewer than ten. J is TRBJ1-4 and V is TRBV19; D ambiguous. V lost 4 bases and J 0 bases, leaving 6 bases between the germline ends. CDR1 LNHDA and CDR2 SQIVND come from the germline V gene (reference sequence). This CDR3 spans 14 amino acids. DNA of the CDR3: TGTGCCAGTAGTAAGGGTCCAACTAATGAAAAACTGTTTTTT. Translated, it gives CASSKGPTNEKLFF.

V gene TRBV18 combines with J gene TRBJ2-7; D unclear. The CDR3 has 14 residues. V lost 3 bases and J 2 bases, leaving 11 bases between the germline ends. CDR1 and CDR2 from the germline V gene are KGHSH and LQKENI. CDR3: CASSPEQMTYEQYF. In DNA, the CDR3 is TGTGCCAGCTCACCGGAGCAGATGACCTACGAGCAGTACTTC. The full variable domain, its missing parts supplied by reference TRBV18 and TRBJ2-7, is NAGVMQNPRHLVRRRGQEARLRCSPMKGHSHVYWYRQLPEEGLKFMVYLQKENIIDESGMPKERFSAEFPKEGPSILRIQQVVRGDSAAYFCASSPEQMTYEQYFGPGTRLTVT.

The V gene is TRBV29-1, the J gene TRBJ2-7, with 12 positions matching TRBD1. CDR3 length: 13 amino acids. After removal of 6 bases from V and 4 bases from J, the junction contained 4 bases not matched to a gene. The germline V gene has CDR1 SQVTM and CDR2 ANQGSEA. As DNA, the CDR3 is TGCAGCGTCCAGGGACAGGGGGCTTACGAGCAGTACTTC. Residues: CSVQGQGAYEQYF.

The chain recombines TRBV11-2 with TRBJ2-5, with TRBD1 identical over 7 bases. With 1 base clipped from V and 3 bases from J, the junction kept 5 bases outside the gene matches. Germline V gene sequence: CDR1 SGHAT, CDR2 FQNNGV. This CDR3 comprises 15 residues. Here the CDR3 DNA reads TGTGCCAGCAGCTTAGGGGGACAGAGGAAAGAGACCCAGTACTTC. Amino acids: CASSLGGQRKETQYF. The full variable domain, in which reference TRBV11-2 and TRBJ2-5 provide the parts outside the CDR3, is EAGVAQSPRYKIIEKRQSVAFWCNPISGHATLYWYQQILGQGPKLLIQFQNNGVVDDSQLPKDRFSAERLKGVDSTLKIQPAKLEDSAVYLCASSLGGQRKETQYFGPGTRLLVL.

This clonotype has just a few counts. V is TRBV5-1 and J is TRBJ1-1; D ambiguous. V was cut by 4 bases and J by 4 bases, with 20 bases left in between. This CDR3 has 16 amino acids. CDR1 is SGHRS and CDR2 is YFSETQ in the germline V gene. CDR3 region: CASSLRAAVMGTEAFF. The CDR3 region has the DNA TGCGCCAGCAGCCTACGGGCCGCGGTTATGGGCACTGAAGCTTTCTTT.

In this sample, this clonotype turned up a few times. CDR3 in amino acids: CASSLGLAADNEQFF. The CDR3 DNA reads as TGTGCCAGCAGCCTCGGACTAGCGGCAGACAATGAGCAGTTCTTC. The V call is TRBV4-2, the J call TRBJ2-1; 10 nucleotides agree with TRBD2. The CDR3 has 15 residues. Germline V gives CDR1 LGHNA, CDR2 YNFKEQ. V gave up 4 bases and J gave up 5 bases; unmatched junction bases: 5.

This clonotype was seen a handful of times. This sequence joins TRBV24-1 and TRBJ1-1, with D hard to call. The CDR3 is 13 residues long. The germline V gene has CDR1 KGHDR and CDR2 SFDVKD. V shed 5 bases and J shed 2 bases, with 8 bases lying between them. CDR3 amino acids: CATSVGGNTEAFF. CDR3 coding DNA: TGTGCCACCAGTGTTGGAGGAAACACTGAAGCTTTCTTT.

A few counts support this clonotype. This rearrangement joins TRBV30 to TRBJ2-1; no clear D gene. The V gene lost 5 bases and the J gene lost 1 base, with 3 bases spanning the gap. Germline lookup yields CDR1 GTSNPN and CDR2 SVGIG (reference sequence). The CDR3 length is 11 residues. The DNA for the CDR3 is TGTGCCTGGGGATCCTACAATGAGCAGTTCTTC. The encoded protein is CAWGSYNEQFF.

The chain is built from TRBV12-5 and TRBJ1-2; 11 bases agree with TRBD1. From germline, CDR1 is LGHNT and CDR2 FRNRAP. This CDR3 is built from 16 residues. V lost 5 bases, J lost 2 bases, and 7 bases stayed unmatched. CDR3 region: CASGPWTGGENYGYTF. The CDR3 DNA reads TGTGCTAGTGGTCCATGGACAGGGGGCGAGAACTATGGCTACACCTTC.

The V and J genes are TRBV5-1 and TRBJ2-1, with 8 bases aligning to TRBD2. This CDR3 is 15 amino acids long. V trimming: 5 bases; J trimming: 10 bases; junction bases outside the gene matches: 14. In germline, CDR1 is SGHRS, CDR2 YFSETQ. DNA for the CDR3: TGCGCCAGCAGTTCCGGGACTAGGACGGAGGGGGAGCAGTTCTTC. Translation gives CASSSGTRTEGEQFF.

The gene calls are TRBV24-1 and TRBJ1-5, with TRBD1 identical over 8 bases. The junction had 4 bases not matched to a gene; V was cut back by 5 bases and J by 2 bases. The CDR3 is 15 amino acids. Germline V gene sequence: CDR1 KGHDR, CDR2 SFDVKD. CDR3 sequence reads: CATSGRGPGNQPQHF. The CDR3 nucleotides read TGTGCCACCAGTGGCAGGGGGCCAGGCAATCAGCCCCAGCATTTT.